A selection of T cell receptor beta chains follows, all from one sample in a study of read filtering for tumor transcriptome and immune sequencing. Each CDR3 protein gets one entry after TCRdb re-called the reads with MiXCR. The sample shows approximately 58,000 distinct CDR3 sequences, 20% of them seen only once. Sequencing input: a population of CD138-negative cells sorted from bone marrow. The receptors were gathered from a donor older than 35 with multiple myeloma. Each CDR3 is given with its conserved first and last residue. Fields, in order: V gene, J gene, clone size, D gene, CDR3 DNA, CDR3 protein. A D gene is named only where the DNA matches it firmly. Not every row has a clone size; where given, it reads once, few, many or a size class.

TRBV20-1	TRBJ1-5	many	TRBD1	TGCAGTGCGGGGGACAGGGCGCAGCCCCAGCATTTT	CSAGDRAQPQHF
TRBV7-8	TRBJ1-2	many	TRBD1	TGTGCCAGCAGCTTAGGGGGACAGGGGACTGGAGGCTACACCTTC	CASSLGGQGTGGYTF
TRBV6-4	TRBJ1-5	many	TRBD1	TGTGCCCCTATTTGGGACAGGGGCTATAGCAATCAGCCCCAGCATTTT	CAPIWDRGYSNQPQHF
TRBV20-1	TRBJ2-1	many	NA	TGCAGTGCTAGAGACATGAAAGAGCAGTTCTTC	CSARDMKEQFF
TRBV28	TRBJ1-1	many	TRBD1	TGTGCCAGCAGTCTTCAAGGGAGGGGGCACTTGAACACTGAAGCTTTCTTT	CASSLQGRGHLNTEAFF
TRBV28	TRBJ1-1	many	TRBD1	TGTGCCAGCAGTCGGACAGGGGGGTTGAACACTGAAGCTTTCTTT	CASSRTGGLNTEAFF
TRBV28	TRBJ2-7	few	NA	TGTGCCAGCAGCCCCTTTGGCTACGAGCAGTACTTC	CASSPFGYEQYF
TRBV9	TRBJ2-3	many	NA	TGTGCCAGCAGCGTAGTGAGAGGGGATATTCGCACAGATACGCAGTATTTT	CASSVVRGDIRTDTQYF
TRBV19	TRBJ2-5	many	TRBD1	TGTGCCAGTAGTAAAAACAGGGGAGAGACCCAGTACTTC	CASSKNRGETQYF
TRBV24-1	TRBJ2-5	NA	TRBD1	TGTGCCACCGGTGATCCCGGGACAGGGCTAGAGACCCAGTACTTC	CATGDPGTGLETQYF
TRBV20-1	TRBJ2-5	NA	NA	TGCAGTGCTAGCGACCCGAGGTTAGAGACCCAGTACTTC	CSASDPRLETQYF
TRBV3-1	TRBJ2-2	once	TRBD2	TGTGCCAGCAGCCCGGGACTAGCGGGGACCGGGGAGCTGTTTTTT	CASSPGLAGTGELFF
TRBV7-6	TRBJ2-7	few	TRBD1	TGTGCCAGCAGCTTGGGACAGGGTGGCGAGCAGTACTTC	CASSLGQGGEQYF
TRBV29-1	TRBJ1-4	many	NA	TGCAGCGTTGAAGATGGGTCTGGAGGGGAAAAACTGTTTTTT	CSVEDGSGGEKLFF
TRBV20-1	TRBJ2-3	NA	NA	TGCAGTGCACCCCTCGGGCGGACCTCCACAGATACGCAGTATTTT	CSAPLGRTSTDTQYF
TRBV29-1	TRBJ2-7	many	NA	TGCAGCGTTGAAACAGTCTCCTACGAGCAGTACTTC	CSVETVSYEQYF
TRBV7-8	TRBJ1-5	few	TRBD1	TGTGCCAGCAGCTCCTTAATGGGGACAGGGGGCGATCAGCCCCAGCATTTT	CASSSLMGTGGDQPQHF
TRBV28	TRBJ2-7	NA	NA	TGTGCCAGCAGTTTATGGGCCCACCTTTACGAGCAGTACTTC	CASSLWAHLYEQYF
TRBV4-2	TRBJ2-3	NA	TRBD2	TGTGCCAGCATCCGAGAGACTAGCGGCAAATCCGCTTCGCAGTATTTT	CASIRETSGKSASQYF
TRBV19	TRBJ2-3	few	TRBD2	TGTGCCAGTAGTATCCGTGGCGGGAGGACTAGCACAGATACGCAGTATTTT	CASSIRGGRTSTDTQYF
TRBV4-1	TRBJ2-6	NA	NA	TGCGCCAGCAGCCGGGGCGTTGGAGCGGGCTCTAAAGCCAACGTCCTGACTTTC	CASSRGVGAGSKANVLTF
TRBV20-1	TRBJ2-1	many	NA	TGCAGTGCTAGAGATCCGGGGATACATAAAAGCTCCTACAATGAGCAGTTCTTC	CSARDPGIHKSSYNEQFF
TRBV6-2/TRBV6-3	TRBJ2-1	many	TRBD1	TGTGCCAGCAGTTACTCGACAGGGCATGAGCAGTTCTTC	CASSYSTGHEQFF
TRBV29-1	TRBJ1-1	medium-sized	TRBD1	TGCAGCGTTACCGGGACAGGGGGCGTATGGACTGAAGCTTTCTTT	CSVTGTGGVWTEAFF
TRBV4-1	TRBJ2-6	many	NA	TGCGCCAGCAGCCAACTCCAGGGAGCCGGGGCCAACGTCCTGACTTTC	CASSQLQGAGANVLTF
TRBV2	TRBJ1-1	many	NA	TGTGCCAGCAGCACTGGGGGAAACACTGAAGCTTTCTTT	CASSTGGNTEAFF
TRBV5-1	TRBJ2-7	many	NA	TGCGCCAGCAGGTACGCCCAGGAAAGAGGAACCTACGAGCAGTACTTC	CASRYAQERGTYEQYF
TRBV10-2	TRBJ2-1	many	TRBD1	TGCGCCAGCAGGGACAGGGGGCAAAGCTCCTACAATGAGCAGTTCTTC	CASRDRGQSSYNEQFF
TRBV20-1	TRBJ2-3	many	NA	TGCAGTGCTAGAGGTTGGGGGTCTGGCACAGATACGCAGTATTTT	CSARGWGSGTDTQYF
TRBV2	TRBJ1-5	few	NA	TGTGCCAGCGTAGAGTCCCACAATCAGCCCCAGCATTTT	CASVESHNQPQHF
TRBV29-1	TRBJ2-3	many	TRBD1	TGCAGCGTCCAGGGGGCAGGCACAGATACGCAGTATTTT	CSVQGAGTDTQYF
TRBV5-8	TRBJ2-3	many	TRBD1	TGTGCCAGCAGCTTCGATGGACAGGGAGACTTTAGAGATACGCAGTATTTT	CASSFDGQGDFRDTQYF
TRBV9	TRBJ1-5	many	TRBD1	TGTGCCAGCAGCCGCGGACAGGGGGCAGCTCAGCCCCAGCATTTT	CASSRGQGAAQPQHF
TRBV29-1	TRBJ2-5	many	NA	TGCAGCGTGAACAGGGTCGGAAGGCAAGAGACCCAGTACTTC	CSVNRVGRQETQYF
TRBV7-9	TRBJ2-7	many	NA	TGTGCCAGCAGCAACGCAGGGGAGCAGTACTTC	CASSNAGEQYF
TRBV11-2	TRBJ2-2	NA	TRBD2	TGTGCCAGCAGCTTTCACAGGCTACAGGCAGCGGGGGGAAACACCGGGGAGCTGTTTTTT	CASSFHRLQAAGGNTGELFF
TRBV28	TRBJ2-3	many	NA	TGTGCCAGCAGCTTAGGAAGCACAGATACGCAGTATTTT	CASSLGSTDTQYF
TRBV10-3	TRBJ1-1	many	NA	TGTGCCATCAGTGGCAGCGAAAGGAACACTGAAGCTTTCTTT	CAISGSERNTEAFF
TRBV20-1	TRBJ2-3	NA	NA	TGCAGTGCTCCCATGGGGGGAAGAACAGATACGCAGTATTTT	CSAPMGGRTDTQYF
TRBV7-8	TRBJ2-1	many	NA	TGTGCCAGCAGCCCCACGCGGGACAATACTGGGATCCATGAGCAGTTCTTC	CASSPTRDNTGIHEQFF
TRBV28	TRBJ2-3	many	TRBD2	TGTGCCAGCAGTTCCTCCGGGGGGGGCCAAGATACGCAGTATTTT	CASSSSGGGQDTQYF
TRBV24-1	TRBJ2-1	many	NA	TGTGCCACCAGTGCGGGGCACTTGGTTGAGCAGTTCTTC	CATSAGHLVEQFF
TRBV29-1	TRBJ1-1	many	NA	TGCAGCGCCCGGGCGGGGGGCACTGAAGCTTTCTTT	CSARAGGTEAFF
TRBV5-1	TRBJ2-2	many	NA	TGCGCCAGCAGGTTCCCTCAGGCGGGACCGAACACCGGGGAGCTGTTTTTT	CASRFPQAGPNTGELFF
TRBV3-1	TRBJ2-1	NA	TRBD2	TGTGCCAGCAGCCGTTCGAGCCTAGCGGGATGGTATGAGCGGTTCTTC	CASSRSSLAGWYERFF
TRBV15	TRBJ1-1	many	NA	TGTGCCACCAGCAGAGAGAGCCCCCATGAAGCTTTCTTT	CATSRESPHEAFF
TRBV7-9	TRBJ1-1	medium-sized	NA	TGTGCCAGCAGCTCGGGAGGAATGAACACTGAAGCTTTCTTT	CASSSGGMNTEAFF
TRBV2	TRBJ2-2	many	NA	TGTGCCAGCACCCAGCAGAACACCGGGGAGCTGTTTTTT	CASTQQNTGELFF
TRBV18	TRBJ1-6	many	NA	TGTGCCAGCTCACCGACAGCCAAGGAATCACCCCTCCACTTT	CASSPTAKESPLHF
TRBV5-1	TRBJ2-1	many	NA	TGCGCCAGCAGCCAAGGACAGCGTCCTAGCTCCTACAATGAGCAGTTCTTC	CASSQGQRPSSYNEQFF
TRBV29-1	TRBJ2-1	many	NA	TGCAGCGCCGAGGTGGGTGTAGGTGAGCAGTTCTTC	CSAEVGVGEQFF
TRBV7-2	TRBJ1-1	few	NA	TGTGCCAGCAGCGTTCGGGTCTTGACACTCACTGAAGCTTTCTTT	CASSVRVLTLTEAFF
TRBV20-1	TRBJ2-5	many	TRBD1	TGCAGTGCAAACCTTCGACAGGGATCCGAGACCCAGTACTTC	CSANLRQGSETQYF
TRBV29-1	TRBJ1-1	NA	NA	TGCAGCGCCGAGTTTGGACGGATGAACACTGAAGCTTTCTTT	CSAEFGRMNTEAFF
TRBV11-2	TRBJ2-7	many	TRBD1	TGTGCCAGCAGACCCTGGACAGGGAGCTCCTACGAGCAGTACTTC	CASRPWTGSSYEQYF